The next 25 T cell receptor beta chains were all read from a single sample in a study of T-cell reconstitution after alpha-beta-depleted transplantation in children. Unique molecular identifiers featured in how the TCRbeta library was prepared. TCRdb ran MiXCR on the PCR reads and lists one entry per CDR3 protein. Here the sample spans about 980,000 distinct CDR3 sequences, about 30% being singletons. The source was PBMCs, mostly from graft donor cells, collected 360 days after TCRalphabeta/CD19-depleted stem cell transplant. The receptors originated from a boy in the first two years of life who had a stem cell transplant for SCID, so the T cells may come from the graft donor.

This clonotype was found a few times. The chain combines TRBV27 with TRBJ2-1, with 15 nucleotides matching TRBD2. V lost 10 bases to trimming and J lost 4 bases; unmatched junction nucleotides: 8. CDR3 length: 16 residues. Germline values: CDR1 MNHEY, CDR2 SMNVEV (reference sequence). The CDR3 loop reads CATSGLAGGLYNEQFF. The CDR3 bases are TGTGCCACCAGCGGACTAGCGGGGGGGCTTTACAATGAGCAGTTCTTC.

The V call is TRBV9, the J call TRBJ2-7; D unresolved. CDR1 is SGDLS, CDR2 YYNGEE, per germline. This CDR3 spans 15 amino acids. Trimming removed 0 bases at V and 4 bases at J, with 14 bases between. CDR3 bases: TGTGCCAGCAGCGTAGGTTCAGCCCAAGGTTACGAGCAGTACTTC. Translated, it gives CASSVGSAQGYEQYF. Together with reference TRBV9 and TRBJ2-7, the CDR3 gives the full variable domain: DSGVTQTPKHLITATGQRVTLRCSPRSGDLSVYWYQQSLDQGLQFLIQYYNGEERAKGNILERFSAQQFPDLHSELNLSSLELGDSALYFCASSVGSAQGYEQYFGPGTRLTVT.

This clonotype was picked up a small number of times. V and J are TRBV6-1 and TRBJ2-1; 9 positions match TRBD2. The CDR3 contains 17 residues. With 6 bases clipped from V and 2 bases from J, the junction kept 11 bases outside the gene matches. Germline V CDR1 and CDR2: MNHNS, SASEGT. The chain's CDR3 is CASSPVDSGGPYNEQFF. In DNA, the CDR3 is TGTGCCAGCAGCCCCGTCGATAGCGGGGGCCCCTACAATGAGCAGTTCTTC.

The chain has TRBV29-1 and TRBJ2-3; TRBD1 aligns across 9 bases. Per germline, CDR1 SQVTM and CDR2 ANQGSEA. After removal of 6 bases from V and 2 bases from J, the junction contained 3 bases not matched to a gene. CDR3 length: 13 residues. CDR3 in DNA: TGCAGCGTGGGGACAGGGAACACAGATACGCAGTATTTT. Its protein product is CSVGTGNTDTQYF.

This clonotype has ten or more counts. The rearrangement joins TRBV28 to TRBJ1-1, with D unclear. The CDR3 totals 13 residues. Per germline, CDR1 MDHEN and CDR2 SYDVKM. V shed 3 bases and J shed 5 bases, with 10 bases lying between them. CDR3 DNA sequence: TGTGCCAGCAGTTTGATCCCCGGGACTGAAGCTTTCTTT. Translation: CASSLIPGTEAFF.

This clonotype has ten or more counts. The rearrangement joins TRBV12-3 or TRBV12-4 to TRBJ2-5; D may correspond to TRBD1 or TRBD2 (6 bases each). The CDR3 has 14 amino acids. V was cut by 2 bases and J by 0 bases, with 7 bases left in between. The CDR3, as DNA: TGTGCCAGCAGTTTAAGGGGGGACCAAGAGACCCAGTACTTC. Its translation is CASSLRGDQETQYF.

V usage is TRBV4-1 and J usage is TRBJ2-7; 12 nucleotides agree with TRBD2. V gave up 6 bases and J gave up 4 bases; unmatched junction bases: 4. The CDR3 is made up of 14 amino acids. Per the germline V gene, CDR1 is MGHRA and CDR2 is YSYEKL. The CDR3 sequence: CASSLAGGKYEQYF. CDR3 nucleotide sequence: TGCGCCAGCAGTCTAGCGGGGGGGAAATACGAGCAGTACTTC.

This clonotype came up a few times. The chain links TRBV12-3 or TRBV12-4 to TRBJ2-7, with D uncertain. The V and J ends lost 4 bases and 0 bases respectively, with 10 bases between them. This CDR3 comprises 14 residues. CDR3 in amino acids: CASSSQFGSYEQYF. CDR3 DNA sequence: TGTGCCAGCAGTTCACAGTTTGGCTCCTACGAGCAGTACTTC.

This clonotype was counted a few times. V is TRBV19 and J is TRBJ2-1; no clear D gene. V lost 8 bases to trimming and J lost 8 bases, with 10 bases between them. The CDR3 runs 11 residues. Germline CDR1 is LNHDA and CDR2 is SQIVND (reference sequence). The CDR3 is CASRSFDEQFF. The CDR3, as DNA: TGTGCCAGTCGGTCATTCGATGAGCAGTTCTTC.

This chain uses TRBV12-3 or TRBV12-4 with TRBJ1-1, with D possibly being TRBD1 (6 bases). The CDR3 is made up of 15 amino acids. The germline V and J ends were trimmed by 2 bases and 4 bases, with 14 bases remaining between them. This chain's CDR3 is CASSLIPLRGTEAFF. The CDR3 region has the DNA TGTGCCAGCAGTTTAATCCCCCTCAGGGGCACTGAAGCTTTCTTT.

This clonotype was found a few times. CDR3 sequence (DNA): TGTGCCAGCAGTTACTCCTCCGGGACAGGGGGATTTAGGGGCTACACCTTC. Residues: CASSYSSGTGGFRGYTF. V gene TRBV6-5 combines with J gene TRBJ1-2, with 11 bases aligning to TRBD1. The CDR3 is 17 amino acids. With 0 bases clipped from V and 8 bases from J, the junction kept 11 bases outside the gene matches. Germline-derived CDR1 and CDR2 are MNHEY and SVGAGI.

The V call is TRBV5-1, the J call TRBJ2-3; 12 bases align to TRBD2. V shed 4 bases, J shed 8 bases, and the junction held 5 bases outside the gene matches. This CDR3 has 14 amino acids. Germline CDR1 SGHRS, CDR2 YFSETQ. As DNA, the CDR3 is TGCGCCAGCAGCCCTAGCGGGGGGGCCGCTACGCAGTATTTT. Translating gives CASSPSGGAATQYF.

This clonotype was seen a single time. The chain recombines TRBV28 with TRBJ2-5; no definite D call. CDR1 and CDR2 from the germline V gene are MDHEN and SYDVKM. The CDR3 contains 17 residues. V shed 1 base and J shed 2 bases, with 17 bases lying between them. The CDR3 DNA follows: TGTGCCAGCAGTTTATACCAAATTAGACCCTCACAAGAGACCCAGTACTTC. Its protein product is CASSLYQIRPSQETQYF.

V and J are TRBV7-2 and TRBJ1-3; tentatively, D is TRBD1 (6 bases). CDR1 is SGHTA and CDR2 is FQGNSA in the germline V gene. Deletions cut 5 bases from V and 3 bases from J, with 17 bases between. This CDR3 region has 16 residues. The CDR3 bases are TGTGCCAGCAGCCCCGACTGGGGGGCTGTTGGAAACACCATATATTTT. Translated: CASSPDWGAVGNTIYF.

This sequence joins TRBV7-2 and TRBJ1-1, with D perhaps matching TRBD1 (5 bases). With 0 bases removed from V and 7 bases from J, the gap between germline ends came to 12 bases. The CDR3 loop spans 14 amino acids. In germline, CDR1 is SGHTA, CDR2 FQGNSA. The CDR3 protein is CASSLAWGVVEAFF. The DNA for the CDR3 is TGTGCCAGCAGCTTAGCGTGGGGGGTGGTTGAAGCTTTCTTT.

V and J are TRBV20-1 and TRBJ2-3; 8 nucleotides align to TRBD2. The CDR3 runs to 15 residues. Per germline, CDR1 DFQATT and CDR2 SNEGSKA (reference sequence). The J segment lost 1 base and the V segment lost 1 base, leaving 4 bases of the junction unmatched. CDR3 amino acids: CSARGPTSGTDTQYF. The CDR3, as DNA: TGCAGTGCTAGAGGACCGACTAGCGGCACAGATACGCAGTATTTT.

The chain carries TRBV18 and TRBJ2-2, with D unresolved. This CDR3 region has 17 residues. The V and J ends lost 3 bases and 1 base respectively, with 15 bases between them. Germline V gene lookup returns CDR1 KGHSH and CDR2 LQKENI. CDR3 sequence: CASSPRTTRMNTGELFF. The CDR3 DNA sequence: TGTGCCAGCTCACCTCGGACGACACGGATGAACACCGGGGAGCTGTTTTTT.

Written as DNA, the CDR3 is TGTGCCAGCAGTTACTCCATAGGTCGGGCTGGGAGCTATGGCTACACCTTC. Protein: CASSYSIGRAGSYGYTF. This chain connects TRBV6-5 to TRBJ1-2; D remains ambiguous. The germline V and J ends were trimmed by 0 bases and 4 bases, with 18 bases remaining between them. CDR3 length equals 17 residues. From germline, CDR1 is MNHEY and CDR2 SVGAGI.

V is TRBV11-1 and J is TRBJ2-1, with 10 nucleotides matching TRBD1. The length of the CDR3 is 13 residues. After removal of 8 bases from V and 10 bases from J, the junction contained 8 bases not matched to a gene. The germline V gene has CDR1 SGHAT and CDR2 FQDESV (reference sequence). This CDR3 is CASDRDRGREQFF. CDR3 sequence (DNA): TGTGCCAGCGACCGGGACAGGGGAAGGGAGCAGTTCTTC.

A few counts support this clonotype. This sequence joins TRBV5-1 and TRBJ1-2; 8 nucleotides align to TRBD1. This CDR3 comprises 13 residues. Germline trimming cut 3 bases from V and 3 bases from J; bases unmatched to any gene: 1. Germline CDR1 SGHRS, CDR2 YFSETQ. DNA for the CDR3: TGCGCCAGCAGCTCCAGGGGGCACTATGGCTACACCTTC. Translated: CASSSRGHYGYTF.

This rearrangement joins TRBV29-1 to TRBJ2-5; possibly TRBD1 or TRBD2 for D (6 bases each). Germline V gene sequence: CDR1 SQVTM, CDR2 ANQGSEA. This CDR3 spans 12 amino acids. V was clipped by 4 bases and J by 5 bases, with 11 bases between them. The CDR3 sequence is CSVGWGAETQYF. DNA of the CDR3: TGCAGCGTTGGTTGGGGGGCGGAGACCCAGTACTTC.

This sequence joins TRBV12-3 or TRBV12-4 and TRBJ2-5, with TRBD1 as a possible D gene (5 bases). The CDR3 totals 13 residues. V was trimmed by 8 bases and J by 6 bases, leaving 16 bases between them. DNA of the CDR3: TGTGCCAGCGCCCCGGCAGGGCTACAGACCCAGTACTTC. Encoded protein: CASAPAGLQTQYF.

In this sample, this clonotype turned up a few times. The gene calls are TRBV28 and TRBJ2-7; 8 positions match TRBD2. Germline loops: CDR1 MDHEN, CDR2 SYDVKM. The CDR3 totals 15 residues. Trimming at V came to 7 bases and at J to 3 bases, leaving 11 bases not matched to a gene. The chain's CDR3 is CASISGTAGYYEQYF. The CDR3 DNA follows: TGTGCCAGCATTAGCGGGACGGCCGGGTACTACGAGCAGTACTTC.

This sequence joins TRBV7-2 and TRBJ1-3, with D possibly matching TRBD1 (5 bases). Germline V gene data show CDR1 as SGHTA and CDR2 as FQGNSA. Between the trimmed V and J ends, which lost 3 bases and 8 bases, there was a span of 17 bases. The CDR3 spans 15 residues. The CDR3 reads CASSFLAGVGDTIYF. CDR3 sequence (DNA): TGTGCCAGCAGCTTTTTAGCGGGGGTGGGGGACACCATATATTTT.

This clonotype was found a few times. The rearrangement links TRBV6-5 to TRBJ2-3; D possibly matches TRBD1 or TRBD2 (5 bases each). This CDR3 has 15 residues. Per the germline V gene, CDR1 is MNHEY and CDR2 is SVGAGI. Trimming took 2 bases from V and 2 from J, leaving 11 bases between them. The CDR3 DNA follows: TGTGCCAGCAGTTACGAGGGGCTGCACACAGATACGCAGTATTTT. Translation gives CASSYEGLHTDTQYF.